This T cell receptor beta chain was recovered during a study of T-cell reconstitution after alpha-beta-depleted transplantation in children. CDR1 SGHRS and CDR2 YFSETQ come from the germline V gene. V gave up 7 bases and J gave up 6 bases, with 12 bases separating them. The CDR3 runs to 12 residues. This clonotype was detected ten times or more. A library of TCRbeta sequences, prepared with unique molecular identifiers, was generated. TCRdb reprocessed the PCR reads with MiXCR, giving one entry per CDR3 protein. The data show over 150,000 distinct CDR3 sequences, roughly 15% seen once. The J gene is TRBJ2-3, the V gene TRBV5-1; D gene ambiguous. The source of this sequence is a human donor who donated a stem cell graft to a child with acute lymphoblastic leukemia. This sample comprised PBMCs from the stem cell graft donor, obtained from the stem cell graft. For the CDR3, the DNA is TGCGCCAGCGCGGCCGGGTGGGATACGCAGTATTTT. As protein: CASAAGWDTQYF.